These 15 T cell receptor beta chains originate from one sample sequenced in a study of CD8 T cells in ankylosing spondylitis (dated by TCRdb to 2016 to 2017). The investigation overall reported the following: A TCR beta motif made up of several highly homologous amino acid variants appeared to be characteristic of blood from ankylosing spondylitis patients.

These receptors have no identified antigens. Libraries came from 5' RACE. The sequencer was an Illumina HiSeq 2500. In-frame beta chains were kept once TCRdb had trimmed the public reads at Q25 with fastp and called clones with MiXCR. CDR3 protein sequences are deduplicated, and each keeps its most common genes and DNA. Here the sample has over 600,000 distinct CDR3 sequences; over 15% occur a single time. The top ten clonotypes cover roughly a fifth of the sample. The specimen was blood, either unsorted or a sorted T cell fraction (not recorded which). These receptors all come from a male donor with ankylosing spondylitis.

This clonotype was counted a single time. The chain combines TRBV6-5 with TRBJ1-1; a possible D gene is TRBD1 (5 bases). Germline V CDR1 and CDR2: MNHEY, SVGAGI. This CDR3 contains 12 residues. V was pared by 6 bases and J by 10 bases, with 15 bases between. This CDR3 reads CASSSPGRGAFF. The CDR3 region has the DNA TGTGCCAGCAGCTCTCCGGGACGAGGAGCTTTCTTT.

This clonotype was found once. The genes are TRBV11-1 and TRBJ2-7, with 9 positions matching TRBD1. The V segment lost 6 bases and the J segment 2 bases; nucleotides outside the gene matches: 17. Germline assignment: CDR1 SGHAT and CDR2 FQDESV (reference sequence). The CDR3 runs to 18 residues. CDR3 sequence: CASSGDRDPAQNPYEQYF. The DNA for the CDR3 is TGTGCCAGCAGTGGGGACAGGGACCCAGCTCAAAACCCCTACGAGCAGTACTTC.

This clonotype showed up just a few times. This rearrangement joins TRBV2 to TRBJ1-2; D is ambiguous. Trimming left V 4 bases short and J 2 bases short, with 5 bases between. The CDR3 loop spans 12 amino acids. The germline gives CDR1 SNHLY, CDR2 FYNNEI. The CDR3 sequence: CASSASNYGYTF. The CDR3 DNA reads TGTGCCAGCAGTGCCTCGAACTATGGCTACACCTTC.

The DNA for the CDR3 is TGTGCCAGCAGTCCTGGGATGGGGGGCGGGGCCAACGTCCTGACTTTC. Translated, it gives CASSPGMGGGANVLTF. V is TRBV6-6 and J is TRBJ2-6; D could derive from TRBD1 or TRBD2 (6 bases each). Trimming removed 5 bases from V and 4 bases from J, with 15 bases in between. The CDR3 is 16 residues long. The germline gives CDR1 MNHNY, CDR2 SVGAGI (reference sequence).

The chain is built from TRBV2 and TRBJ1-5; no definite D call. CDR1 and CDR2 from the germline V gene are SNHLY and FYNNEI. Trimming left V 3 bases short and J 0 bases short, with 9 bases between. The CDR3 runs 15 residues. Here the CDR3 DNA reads TGTGCCAGCAGTGACCAGGACCGTAGCAATCAGCCCCAGCATTTT. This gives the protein CASSDQDRSNQPQHF.

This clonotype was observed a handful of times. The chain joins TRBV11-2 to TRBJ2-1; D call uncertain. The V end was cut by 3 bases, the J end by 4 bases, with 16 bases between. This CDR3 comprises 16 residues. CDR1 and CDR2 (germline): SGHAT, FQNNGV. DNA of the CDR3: TGTGCCAGCAGCTTTACCTCAGGAGTCGGGTACAATGAGCAGTTCTTC. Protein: CASSFTSGVGYNEQFF.

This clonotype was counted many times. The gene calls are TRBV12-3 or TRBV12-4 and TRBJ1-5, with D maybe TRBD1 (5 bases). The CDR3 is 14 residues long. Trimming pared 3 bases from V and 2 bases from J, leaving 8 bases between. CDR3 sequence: CASSFSGRNQPQHF. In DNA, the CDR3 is TGTGCCAGCAGTTTTTCAGGGCGCAATCAGCCCCAGCATTTT.

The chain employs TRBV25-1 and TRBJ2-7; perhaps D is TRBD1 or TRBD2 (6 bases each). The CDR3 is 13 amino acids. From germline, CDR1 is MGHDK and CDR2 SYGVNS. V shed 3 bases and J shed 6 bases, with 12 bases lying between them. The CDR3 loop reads CASSDFGGREQYF. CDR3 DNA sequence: TGTGCCAGCAGTGATTTTGGGGGGCGCGAGCAGTACTTC.

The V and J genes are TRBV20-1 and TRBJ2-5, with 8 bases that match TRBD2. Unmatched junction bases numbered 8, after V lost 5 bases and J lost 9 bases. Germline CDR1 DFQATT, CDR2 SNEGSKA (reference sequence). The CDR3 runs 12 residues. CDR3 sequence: CSAHRTGGAQYF. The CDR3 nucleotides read TGCAGTGCTCACCGGACCGGGGGGGCCCAGTACTTC.

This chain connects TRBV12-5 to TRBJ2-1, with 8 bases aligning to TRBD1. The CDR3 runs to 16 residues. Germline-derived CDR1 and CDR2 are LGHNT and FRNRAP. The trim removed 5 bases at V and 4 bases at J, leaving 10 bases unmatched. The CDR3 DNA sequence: TGTGCTAGTGGTGGCGGCGGGGACAGGCCGTACAATGAGCAGTTCTTC. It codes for CASGGGGDRPYNEQFF.

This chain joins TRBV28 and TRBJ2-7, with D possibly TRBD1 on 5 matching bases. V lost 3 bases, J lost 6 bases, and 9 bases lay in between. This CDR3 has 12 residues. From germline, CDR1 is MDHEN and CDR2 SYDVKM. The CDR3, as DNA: TGTGCCAGCAGTTTGGGGCTGTTCGAGCAGTACTTC. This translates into CASSLGLFEQYF.

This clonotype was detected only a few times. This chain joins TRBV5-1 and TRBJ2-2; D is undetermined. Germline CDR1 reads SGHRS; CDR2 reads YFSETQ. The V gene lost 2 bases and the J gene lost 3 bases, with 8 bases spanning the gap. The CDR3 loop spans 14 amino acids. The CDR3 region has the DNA TGCGCCAGCAGCTTTTTCAGAGACACCGGGGAGCTGTTTTTT. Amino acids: CASSFFRDTGELFF.

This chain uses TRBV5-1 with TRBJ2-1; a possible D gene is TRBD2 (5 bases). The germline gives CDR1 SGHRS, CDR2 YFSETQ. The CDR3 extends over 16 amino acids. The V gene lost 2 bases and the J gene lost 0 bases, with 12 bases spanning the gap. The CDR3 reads CASSLGLGTSYNEQFF. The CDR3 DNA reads TGCGCCAGCAGCTTAGGACTGGGAACCTCCTACAATGAGCAGTTCTTC.

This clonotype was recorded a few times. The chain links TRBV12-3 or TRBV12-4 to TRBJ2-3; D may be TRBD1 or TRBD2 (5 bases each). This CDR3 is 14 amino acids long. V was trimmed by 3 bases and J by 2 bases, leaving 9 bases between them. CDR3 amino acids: CASSFKGPTDTQYF. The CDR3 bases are TGTGCCAGCAGTTTTAAGGGACCCACAGATACGCAGTATTTT.

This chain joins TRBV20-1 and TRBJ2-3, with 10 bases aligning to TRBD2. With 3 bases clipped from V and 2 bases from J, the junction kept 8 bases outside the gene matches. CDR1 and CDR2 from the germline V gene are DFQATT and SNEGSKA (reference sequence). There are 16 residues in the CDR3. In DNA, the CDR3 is TGCAGTGCTAGCCACCGGACTAGCGGAAACACAGATACGCAGTATTTT. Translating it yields CSASHRTSGNTDTQYF.